These 32 T cell receptor beta chains share one sample of origin, sequenced in a study of cytomegalovirus exposure and HLA in healthy donors. Method: immunoSEQ multiplex PCR; TCRdb's copy keeps in-frame clones and lacks some. The sample has roughly 220,000 clones, about 90% seen once. The sequenced sample was PBMCs. Every receptor here comes from a woman aged 18-29 years in good health and CMV-seronegative.

The CDR3 DNA reads as TGTGCCAGCAGCTTCGGACAGTTCGAGAACACCGGGGAGCTGTTTTTT. It is translated as CASSFGQFENTGELFF. V usage is TRBV7-6 and J usage is TRBJ2-2; D possibly corresponds to TRBD1 (6 bases). The CDR3 covers 16 residues. Trimming pared 3 bases from V and 1 base from J, leaving 12 bases between. Germline CDR1 and CDR2: SGHVS and FNYEAQ.

The chain couples TRBV4-1 to TRBJ2-7; tentative D call: TRBD2 (6 bases). This CDR3 spans 15 amino acids. Germline lookup yields CDR1 MGHRA and CDR2 YSYEKL. Trimming took off 3 bases at V and 2 bases at J, with 14 bases between the two ends. The CDR3 region has the DNA TGCGCCAGCAGCCACCAACCGGGGGAGACCTACGAGCAGTACTTC. It encodes CASSHQPGETYEQYF.

This clone has a single count. The chain uses TRBV5-6 and TRBJ2-5, with D possibly TRBD1 on 6 matching bases. The ends were cut back, 3 bases at V and 1 base at J, with 10 bases in the middle. This CDR3 is 14 amino acids long. Germline assignment: CDR1 SGHDT and CDR2 YYEEEE. CDR3 residues: CASSYTGTQETQYF. The CDR3 DNA follows: TGTGCCAGCAGCTACACAGGGACCCAAGAGACCCAGTACTTC.

The rearrangement uses TRBV29-1 and TRBJ2-1, with 11 bases aligning to TRBD2. Germline V lookup: CDR1 SQVTM, CDR2 ANQGSEA. The CDR3 consists of 14 residues. The V gene end was trimmed by 6 bases and the J gene end by 8 bases; junction bases not matched to a gene: 9. The CDR3 nucleotides are TGCAGCGTGGGAGCTAGCGGGAGGTACGATGAGCAGTTCTTC. Its protein is CSVGASGRYDEQFF.

The chain is built from TRBV28 and TRBJ2-7, with 14 bases fitting TRBD2. This CDR3 has 18 amino acids. The junction had 7 bases not matched to a gene; V was cut back by 2 bases and J by 1 base. CDR1 and CDR2 (germline): MDHEN, SYDVKM. DNA for the CDR3: TGTGCCAGCAGTTTAGACGCGACTAGCGGGAGGGTGTCCTACGAGCAGTACTTC. This gives the protein CASSLDATSGRVSYEQYF.

A single count supports this clone. The rearrangement joins TRBV29-1 to TRBJ1-4; TRBD1 matches at 9 bases. Germline V gene data show CDR1 as SQVTM and CDR2 as ANQGSEA. Trimming took 6 bases from V and 6 from J; bases not matched to a gene: 5. The length of the CDR3 is 13 residues. The CDR3 nucleotides are TGCAGCGTCGTGGGACAGGGACATGAAAAACTGTTTTTT. It is translated as CSVVGQGHEKLFF.

The chain is built from TRBV25-1 and TRBJ1-2; D is undetermined. The V gene's germline CDR1 is MGHDK and CDR2 SYGVNS. The ends were cut back, 7 bases at V and 6 bases at J, with 15 bases in the middle. This CDR3 is 13 amino acids long. The CDR3 loop is CASTTSGYDGYTF. As DNA, the CDR3 is TGTGCCAGCACCACGTCCGGGTACGATGGCTACACCTTC.

The rearrangement uses TRBV30 and TRBJ2-2; 12 nucleotides line up with TRBD2. Germline-derived CDR1 and CDR2 are GTSNPN and SVGIG (reference sequence). CDR3 length: 18 residues. Trimming at V came to 2 bases and at J to 4 bases, leaving 11 bases not matched to a gene. DNA of the CDR3: TGTGCCTGGAGTCGATCACTAGCGGGAGGTACATTCACCGGGGAGCTGTTTTTT. The encoded protein is CAWSRSLAGGTFTGELFF.

J is TRBJ1-5 and V is TRBV19; TRBD1 aligns across 10 bases. The CDR3 runs 16 residues. Germline CDR1 and CDR2: LNHDA and SQIVND (reference sequence). V lost 1 base to trimming and J lost 7 bases; unmatched junction nucleotides: 7. CDR3 residues: CASSIGDRGARQPQHF. The CDR3 coding sequence is TGTGCCAGTAGTATAGGGGACAGGGGAGCTCGGCAGCCCCAGCATTTT.

This clone has only a few counts. This chain uses TRBV7-6 with TRBJ2-7, with 9 bases lining up with TRBD1. The germline V gene has CDR1 SGHVS and CDR2 FNYEAQ. The CDR3 totals 14 residues. The junction had 9 bases not matched to a gene; V was cut back by 5 bases and J by 7 bases. The CDR3 sequence is CASSEDRGSKEQYF. DNA of the CDR3: TGTGCCAGCAGCGAGGACAGGGGCTCAAAGGAGCAGTACTTC.

The genes are TRBV7-9 and TRBJ1-1, with D perhaps TRBD1 (6 bases). Germline V gene data show CDR1 as SEHNR and CDR2 as FQNEAQ (reference sequence). Trimming shortened V by 5 bases and J by 6 bases, and 13 bases separated the two germline ends. The CDR3 consists of 13 residues. The CDR3 here is CASSVSGAAEAFF. The CDR3 DNA follows: TGTGCCAGCAGCGTATCAGGGGCCGCTGAAGCTTTCTTT.

The rearrangement joins TRBV5-1 to TRBJ1-3; D not resolved. The V gene's germline CDR1 is SGHRS and CDR2 YFSETQ. V was pared by 0 bases and J by 0 bases, with 7 bases between. The CDR3 contains 15 residues. CDR3 residues: CASSLVGLSGNTIYF. DNA for the CDR3: TGCGCCAGCAGCTTGGTTGGCCTCTCTGGAAACACCATATATTTT.

V usage is TRBV7-9 and J usage is TRBJ1-6, with D possibly matching TRBD1 (5 bases). Deletions cut 5 bases from V and 9 bases from J, with 20 bases between. Per germline, CDR1 SEHNR and CDR2 FQNEAQ (reference sequence). The CDR3 loop spans 16 amino acids. CDR3 DNA: TGTGCCAGCAGCCCCGAGACAGTCGCCTTCGGTTCACCCCTCCACTTT. This encodes CASSPETVAFGSPLHF.

The chain links TRBV19 to TRBJ2-7; TRBD2 agrees at 8 bases. The germline V gene has CDR1 LNHDA and CDR2 SQIVND (reference sequence). The CDR3 totals 16 residues. After removal of 0 bases from V and 3 bases from J, the junction contained 7 bases not matched to a gene. CDR3 loop: CASSIDGASGRYEQYF. CDR3 bases: TGTGCCAGTAGTATAGATGGGGCTAGCGGGCGCTACGAGCAGTACTTC.

The chain couples TRBV19 to TRBJ1-5; 12 bases map to TRBD1. The CDR3 loop spans 19 amino acids. Germline assignment: CDR1 LNHDA and CDR2 SQIVND (reference sequence). After removal of 2 bases from V and 6 bases from J, the junction contained 14 bases not matched to a gene. This CDR3 is CASSIFGTGGLSSGQPQHF. The CDR3 coding sequence is TGTGCCAGTAGTATATTCGGGACAGGGGGCCTTAGCAGCGGTCAGCCCCAGCATTTT.

This clone was recorded only once. The DNA of the CDR3 is TGTGCCAGCAGCGTCGGCAGGTCTTCTGAAAAACTGTTTTTT. Amino acids: CASSVGRSSEKLFF. The V gene is TRBV9, the J gene TRBJ1-4; D not resolved. Germline CDR1 is SGDLS and CDR2 is YYNGEE. The CDR3 spans 14 residues. Trimming removed 2 bases from V and 7 bases from J, with 12 bases in between. Looking up the rest from reference TRBV9 and TRBJ1-4 gives the full variable domain: DSGVTQTPKHLITATGQRVTLRCSPRSGDLSVYWYQQSLDQGLQFLIQYYNGEERAKGNILERFSAQQFPDLHSELNLSSLELGDSALYFCASSVGRSSEKLFFGSGTQLSVL.

CDR3 nucleotide sequence: TGTGCCAGCAGTTACGCCCGGGATACTGAAGCTTTCTTT. Translating gives CASSYARDTEAFF. This sequence joins TRBV6-6 and TRBJ1-1; D gene ambiguous. Germline CDR1 and CDR2: MNHNY and SVGAGI (reference sequence). V gave up 2 bases and J gave up 5 bases, with 9 bases separating them. This CDR3 region has 13 residues.

The table lists this clone with a count of one. The CDR3 sequence: CASSLETHRATNEKLFF. CDR3 coding DNA: TGTGCCAGCAGCTTAGAAACCCACAGGGCAACTAATGAAAAACTGTTTTTT. The chain links TRBV11-2 to TRBJ1-4; a weak D match, TRBD1 (6 bases). Germline CDR1 reads SGHAT; CDR2 reads FQNNGV. The ends were cut back, 0 bases at V and 0 bases at J, with 11 bases in the middle. CDR3 size: 17 residues. The variable domain in full, with the rest retrieved from reference TRBV11-2 and TRBJ1-4, is EAGVAQSPRYKIIEKRQSVAFWCNPISGHATLYWYQQILGQGPKLLIQFQNNGVVDDSQLPKDRFSAERLKGVDSTLKIQPAKLEDSAVYLCASSLETHRATNEKLFFGSGTQLSVL.

V and J are TRBV14 and TRBJ1-2; no reliable D call. Per germline, CDR1 SGHDN and CDR2 FVKESK. Trimming cost V 3 bases and J 4 bases, with 15 bases left between them. The CDR3 is 15 amino acids. This CDR3 is CASSQGFPGIYGYTF. The CDR3 DNA reads TGTGCCAGCAGCCAGGGGTTCCCGGGGATCTATGGCTACACCTTC.

The chain joins TRBV7-9 to TRBJ2-2; maybe TRBD1 (6 bases). Germline V gene lookup returns CDR1 SEHNR and CDR2 FQNEAQ (reference sequence). This CDR3 region has 14 residues. V lost 5 bases to trimming and J lost 8 bases, with 15 bases between them. The CDR3 reads CASSTTGTEGELFF. The CDR3 DNA follows: TGTGCCAGCAGCACGACAGGAACTGAGGGGGAGCTGTTTTTT.

This clone was recorded once. The gene calls are TRBV7-3 and TRBJ1-1; D gene unclear. The CDR3 contains 15 residues. CDR1 and CDR2 (germline): SGHTA, FQGTGA. Between the trimmed V and J ends, which lost 2 bases and 0 bases, there was a span of 10 bases. The CDR3 sequence: CASSLGHSMNTEAFF. The CDR3, as DNA: TGTGCCAGCAGCTTAGGGCACTCGATGAACACTGAAGCTTTCTTT.

The chain couples TRBV11-3 to TRBJ1-1, with D possibly being TRBD1 (5 bases). V was shortened by 5 bases and J by 1 base, with 8 bases between the two germline ends. This CDR3 is built from 13 residues. Germline V lookup: CDR1 SGHNT, CDR2 YENEEA. CDR3 coding DNA: TGTGCCAGCAGCCGGGGGGGGAACACTGAAGCTTTCTTT. Encoded protein: CASSRGGNTEAFF. The full variable domain, with the rest looked up from reference TRBV11-3 and TRBJ1-1, is EAGVVQSPRYKIIEKKQPVAFWCNPISGHNTLYWYLQNLGQGPELLIRYENEEAVDDSQLPKDRFSAERLKGVDSTLKIQPAELGDSAVYLCASSRGGNTEAFFGQGTRLTVV.

This chain uses TRBV6-5 with TRBJ2-3, with TRBD2 matching 7 bases. Germline CDR1 MNHEY, CDR2 SVGAGI. Trimming took 2 bases from V and 0 from J; bases not matched to a gene: 2. This CDR3 is built from 15 residues. CDR3 DNA sequence: TGTGCCAGCAGTTACACAGCGGGAAGCACAGATACGCAGTATTTT. It translates to CASSYTAGSTDTQYF.

The V and J genes are TRBV11-2 and TRBJ1-3; 9 bases agree with TRBD1. The CDR3 totals 18 residues. Germline CDR1 is SGHAT and CDR2 is FQNNGV. V lost 4 bases and J lost 2; bases outside the gene matches: 12. This CDR3 is CASSSPWDREGTGNTIYF. DNA of the CDR3: TGTGCCAGCAGCTCACCCTGGGACAGGGAAGGAACTGGAAACACCATATATTTT.

J is TRBJ2-7 and V is TRBV5-4; TRBD1 might be the D (6 bases). Per germline, CDR1 SGHNT and CDR2 YYREEE (reference sequence). Trimming left V 2 bases short and J 1 base short, with 7 bases between. The CDR3 runs 13 residues. DNA of the CDR3: TGTGCCAGCAGCTTAACAGGGTCCTACGAGCAGTACTTC. Amino acid sequence: CASSLTGSYEQYF.

The chain combines TRBV29-1 with TRBJ1-2, with TRBD1 matching over 10 bases. V lost 4 bases and J lost 7; bases outside the gene matches: 6. Germline V lookup: CDR1 SQVTM, CDR2 ANQGSEA. The CDR3 extends over 13 amino acids. CDR3 in DNA: TGCAGCGTTGGACAGGGACAGGGGAGTGGCTACACCTTC. Translating gives CSVGQGQGSGYTF. Filled out from reference TRBV29-1 and TRBJ1-2, the complete variable domain reads SAVISQKPSRDICQRGTSLTIQCQVDSQVTMMFWYRQQPGQSLTLIATANQGSEATYESGFVIDKFPISRPNLTFSTLTVSNMSPEDSSIYLCSVGQGQGSGYTFGSGTRLTVV.

The chain is built from TRBV19 and TRBJ2-7; TRBD1 matches at 7 bases. CDR1 is LNHDA and CDR2 is SQIVND in the germline V gene (reference sequence). The CDR3 contains 12 residues. Germline trimming cut 2 bases from V and 5 bases from J; bases unmatched to any gene: 0. CDR3 sequence reads: CASSITGDEQYF. In nucleotides, the CDR3 is TGTGCCAGTAGTATAACAGGGGACGAGCAGTACTTC.

The V call is TRBV6-5, the J call TRBJ2-7, with D possibly being TRBD2 (5 bases). CDR3 length: 15 residues. V lost 0 bases, J lost 6 bases, and 15 bases lay in between. CDR1 and CDR2 from the germline V gene are MNHEY and SVGAGI. CDR3 nucleotide sequence: TGTGCCAGCAGTTACTCGGAGGTTCGGGGTAGCGAGCAGTACTTC. This encodes CASSYSEVRGSEQYF.

V is TRBV6-6 and J is TRBJ2-3; D may be TRBD2 (6 bases). The CDR3 has 15 amino acids. Trimming took off 6 bases at V and 5 bases at J, with 18 bases between the two ends. Germline CDR1 MNHNY, CDR2 SVGAGI (reference sequence). CDR3 nucleotides: TGTGCCAGCAGCCCAGGGACTCCCTTCGGAGATACGCAGTATTTT. Protein: CASSPGTPFGDTQYF.

The rearrangement joins TRBV11-1 to TRBJ2-1; TRBD2 matches 13 bases. CDR1 SGHAT and CDR2 FQDESV come from the germline V gene (reference sequence). CDR3 length: 17 amino acids. With 4 bases clipped from V and 8 bases from J, the junction kept 11 bases outside the gene matches. The CDR3 loop is CASSSFFRTSGSDEQFF. CDR3 nucleotides: TGTGCCAGCAGCTCTTTCTTCCGGACTAGCGGGAGCGATGAGCAGTTCTTC.

This clone was observed a single time. The chain recombines TRBV7-3 with TRBJ2-1, with D unclear. The V gene's germline CDR1 is SGHTA and CDR2 FQGTGA. The CDR3 sequence is 12 residues long. Trimming shortened V by 1 base and J by 8 bases, and 6 bases separated the two germline ends. CDR3 sequence reads: CASSLSADEQFF. CDR3 DNA sequence: TGTGCCAGCAGCTTAAGTGCGGATGAGCAGTTCTTC.

The gene calls are TRBV9 and TRBJ2-2, with 7 positions matching TRBD2. The V and J ends lost 0 bases and 6 bases, in that order; junction bases with no gene match: 14. Germline assignment: CDR1 SGDLS and CDR2 YYNGEE. The CDR3 is 18 amino acids. The chain's CDR3 is CASSVATGRASKAGELFF. For the CDR3, the DNA is TGTGCCAGCAGCGTAGCTACTGGGAGGGCTAGCAAAGCCGGGGAGCTGTTTTTT. Variable domain in full (rest from reference TRBV9 and TRBJ2-2): DSGVTQTPKHLITATGQRVTLRCSPRSGDLSVYWYQQSLDQGLQFLIQYYNGEERAKGNILERFSAQQFPDLHSELNLSSLELGDSALYFCASSVATGRASKAGELFFGEGSRLTVL.